The 18 T cell receptor beta chains reported below all come from one sample, sequenced in a study of read filtering for tumor transcriptome and immune sequencing. From approximately 430 ng of RNA, a library with molecular barcoded alpha/delta and beta/gamma adaptors was made. In TCRdb, the reads were re-called with MiXCR into one record per CDR3 protein. The data show tens of thousands of distinct CDR3 sequences, under 25% seen once. The material sequenced was a population of CD138-negative cells sorted from bone marrow. The receptors come from a donor at least 40 years old with multiple myeloma.

The chain couples TRBV13 to TRBJ1-4, with TRBD1 matching 7 bases. The V gene end was trimmed by 7 bases and the J gene end by 8 bases; junction bases not matched to a gene: 10. The CDR3 totals 14 residues. Germline V gives CDR1 PRHDT, CDR2 FYEKMQ (reference sequence). CDR3: CASIEQGINEKLFF. Written as DNA, the CDR3 is TGTGCCAGCATAGAACAGGGGATTAACGAAAAACTGTTTTTT.

This clonotype was found many times. The rearrangement joins TRBV5-1 to TRBJ2-3; D is unclear. V lost 5 bases and J 4 bases, leaving 17 bases between the germline ends. The CDR3 loop spans 15 amino acids. The V gene's germline CDR1 is SGHRS and CDR2 YFSETQ. The CDR3 coding sequence is TGCGCCAGCAGTCCTGGGTTCAGATTGGCAGATACGCAGTATTTT. Translating gives CASSPGFRLADTQYF.

By sample fraction, this clonotype is medium-sized. CDR3 sequence (DNA): TGTGCCAGCAACCGCGGAGCGGCAGGGTTGAATGAGCAGTTCTTC. Amino acids: CASNRGAAGLNEQFF. The chain is built from TRBV3-1 and TRBJ2-1; D might be TRBD1 or TRBD2, each matching 5 bases. This CDR3 has 15 residues. V shed 7 bases and J shed 7 bases, with 20 bases lying between them. Per the germline V gene, CDR1 is LGHDT and CDR2 is YNNKEL (reference sequence).

Turning to this clonotype: A much more abundant neighbour one base away suggests this may be a read error. The genes are TRBV12-3 or TRBV12-4 and TRBJ2-1, with 7 bases matching TRBD1. This CDR3 spans 15 amino acids. CDR3 sequence (DNA): TGTGCCAGCAGACAAACAGGGGAATACTACAGTGAGCAGTTCTTC. It translates to CASRQTGEYYSEQFF.

This clonotype was seen many times. The chain couples TRBV28 to TRBJ1-5; 10 bases align to TRBD1. Germline CDR1 is MDHEN and CDR2 is SYDVKM. Trimming removed 6 bases from V and 4 bases from J; junction bases left unmatched: 9. The CDR3 is 16 residues long. The CDR3 sequence: CASSKTGGRMNQPQHF. Here the CDR3 DNA reads TGTGCCAGCAGCAAGACAGGGGGCAGGATGAATCAGCCCCAGCATTTT. Drawing the rest from reference TRBV28 and TRBJ1-5, the complete variable domain is DVKVTQSSRYLVKRTGEKVFLECVQDMDHENMFWYRQDPGLGLRLIYFSYDVKMKEKGDIPEGYSVSREKKERFSLILESASTNQTSMYLCASSKTGGRMNQPQHFGDGTRLSIL.

The chain joins TRBV5-1 to TRBJ1-1; D call uncertain. Germline-derived CDR1 and CDR2 are SGHRS and YFSETQ. The CDR3 extends over 14 amino acids. Trimming removed 2 bases at V and 1 base at J, with 9 bases between. The CDR3 protein is CASSFGPTNTEAFF. The CDR3 nucleotides read TGCGCCAGCAGCTTTGGACCGACGAACACTGAAGCTTTCTTT.

The chain is built from TRBV20-1 and TRBJ1-2; tentative D call: TRBD1 (5 bases). Germline V CDR1 and CDR2: DFQATT, SNEGSKA (reference sequence). The CDR3 runs 14 residues. V lost 0 bases and J 3 bases, leaving 11 bases between the germline ends. CDR3 loop: CSARDRGGDYGYTF. As DNA, the CDR3 is TGCAGTGCTAGAGATCGCGGGGGAGACTATGGCTACACCTTC.

Notes on this clonotype: This may come from a read error, since a much larger clone is one base off. This chain joins TRBV5-4 and TRBJ2-5; D perhaps matches TRBD1 (5 bases). Germline V gene sequence: CDR1 SGHNT, CDR2 YYREEE (reference sequence). This CDR3 contains 14 residues. V was trimmed by 3 bases and J by 4 bases, leaving 13 bases between them. The chain's CDR3 is CASSSSGQRETQYF. DNA of the CDR3: TGTGCCAGCAGCTCGTCTGGACAACGAGAGACCCAGTACTTC.

As for this clonotype: A much larger clone lies a single base off, so this may be a read error. This chain joins TRBV7-6 and TRBJ2-6, with a tentative D call TRBD1 (5 bases). The CDR3 covers 17 residues. Germline CDR1 SGHVS, CDR2 FNYEAQ. The CDR3 loop is CASSLVGARAGANALTF. DNA of the CDR3: TGTGCCAGCAGCTTAGTAGGGGCTCGGGCTGGGGCCAACGCCCTGACTTTC.

This clonotype was seen ten or more times. The CDR3 reads CSVEDRRQGLYNEQFF. CDR3 in DNA: TGCAGCGTTGAAGATAGGCGGCAGGGGTTATACAATGAGCAGTTCTTC. The chain employs TRBV29-1 and TRBJ2-1; D is possibly TRBD1 (6 bases). Germline V gives CDR1 SQVTM, CDR2 ANQGSEA. The CDR3 extends over 16 amino acids. V gave up 0 bases and J gave up 4 bases, with 16 bases separating them.

Relative to its sample, this clonotype is medium-sized. This chain links TRBV28 with TRBJ2-1; 10 bases map to TRBD1. Germline V lookup: CDR1 MDHEN, CDR2 SYDVKM. CDR3 length: 16 amino acids. V dropped 5 bases and J dropped 7; count of bases not matched to a gene: 11. CDR3 DNA: TGTGCCAGCAGTCCCCTGGGGACAGGGGATACGAATGAGCAGTTCTTC. Translating it yields CASSPLGTGDTNEQFF.

This clonotype was observed many times. This rearrangement joins TRBV7-2 to TRBJ2-1, with 9 nucleotides matching TRBD2. Trimming cost V 1 base and J 7 bases; bases outside gene matches: 11. The CDR3 extends over 17 amino acids. The germline V gene encodes CDR1 SGHTA and CDR2 FQGNSA. The CDR3: CASSLGGGSGGGNEQFF. As DNA, the CDR3 is TGTGCCAGCAGCTTAGGGGGTGGTAGCGGGGGAGGTAATGAGCAGTTCTTC.

This clonotype has ten or more counts. V usage is TRBV28 and J usage is TRBJ2-3; perhaps TRBD2 as D (5 bases). Germline values: CDR1 MDHEN, CDR2 SYDVKM. This CDR3 is 17 amino acids long. Trimming took off 2 bases at V and 0 bases at J, with 15 bases between the two ends. Here the CDR3 reads CASSLGSTIQSTDTQYF. In nucleotides, the CDR3 is TGTGCCAGCAGTTTAGGGAGTACCATACAAAGCACAGATACGCAGTATTTT. Full variable domain (missing parts from reference TRBV28 and TRBJ2-3): DVKVTQSSRYLVKRTGEKVFLECVQDMDHENMFWYRQDPGLGLRLIYFSYDVKMKEKGDIPEGYSVSREKKERFSLILESASTNQTSMYLCASSLGSTIQSTDTQYFGPGTRLTVL.

Many counts were recorded for this clonotype. One end of the junction fails to match germline, which may point to a read error. The chain recombines TRBV9 with TRBJ2-5; D possibly corresponds to TRBD1 (6 bases). The germline CDR1 and CDR2 sequences are SGDLS and YYNGEE. CDR3 length: 11 residues. The CDR3 sequence is CASSDLGASDF. The CDR3 region has the DNA TGTGCCAGCAGCGATTTGGGGGCTTCTGACTTC.

This clonotype appeared many times. The rearrangement joins TRBV20-1 to TRBJ2-1; D is tentatively TRBD1 or TRBD2 (5 bases each). Deletions cut 3 bases from V and 9 bases from J, with 24 bases between. The germline V gene encodes CDR1 DFQATT and CDR2 SNEGSKA (reference sequence). The CDR3 has 16 amino acids. The CDR3, as DNA: TGCAGTGCTAGGCCCGGGGATAGGGGCCGGTCCGGTGAGCAGTTCTTC. Encoded protein: CSARPGDRGRSGEQFF.

This clonotype was recorded a few times. This rearrangement joins TRBV7-8 to TRBJ2-7; 11 bases map to TRBD2. Germline V lookup: CDR1 SGHVS, CDR2 FQNEAQ. This CDR3 spans 15 amino acids. Unmatched junction bases numbered 1, after V lost 3 bases and J lost 0 bases. The CDR3 protein is CASSFTSGSSYEQYF. The CDR3 DNA follows: TGTGCCAGCAGCTTTACTAGCGGGAGCTCCTACGAGCAGTACTTC.

About this clonotype: Since a much larger clone is just one base distant, this may be a read error. In DNA form, the CDR3 reads TGCAGTGCTATTAGCTCCCCCATGAACACTGAAGCTTTCTTT. Translation: CSAISSPMNTEAFF. The chain uses TRBV20-1 and TRBJ1-1; D uncertain. V was trimmed by 4 bases and J by 0 bases, leaving 12 bases between them. CDR3 length equals 14 residues. CDR1 and CDR2 (germline): DFQATT, SNEGSKA (reference sequence).

This clonotype was counted many times. The chain combines TRBV7-9 with TRBJ2-3; TRBD1 matches 8 bases. This CDR3 region has 15 residues. Germline lookup yields CDR1 SEHNR and CDR2 FQNEAQ (reference sequence). Trimming removed 4 bases from V and 2 bases from J; junction bases left unmatched: 5. CDR3 loop: CASSSGTGHTDTQYF. In DNA form, the CDR3 reads TGTGCCAGCAGCTCCGGGACAGGCCACACAGATACGCAGTATTTT.